The source of this T cell receptor (beta chain) is a study of cytomegalovirus exposure and HLA in healthy donors. Overall study context: Among the approximately 400 genotyped donors, 81% were placed in the Caucasian-associated ancestry cluster.

The germline V and J ends were trimmed by 3 bases and 11 bases, with 10 bases remaining between them. Per germline, CDR1 SNHLY and CDR2 FYNNEI. The CDR3 totals 11 residues. A multiplex PCR was run with 60 Vbeta primers and 13 Jbeta primers. The data were produced by immunoSEQ multiplex PCR, yet TCRdb's version contains in-frame clones alone and is incomplete. In total, the table holds 220,000 or so clones. This chain connects TRBV2 to TRBJ1-1; D not certain. Input material: PBMCs. The TCR comes from a girl aged 2 to 9 in good health and CMV-seropositive. As DNA, the CDR3 is TGTGCCAGCAGTGAGAGGCACGAGGCTTTCTTT. Its protein product is CASSERHEAFF.